This passage covers 2 T cell receptor beta chains from one sample sequenced in a study of technical replicates of blood from four donors. Generated by immunoSEQ multiplex PCR, the TCRdb table keeps only in-frame clones and is missing some. The data show 60,000 to 90,000 clones, 95% seen once. The sample taken for sequencing was T cells isolated from PBMCs. These receptor sequences come from a human donor in good health.

The rearrangement joins TRBV5-4 to TRBJ2-7; tentative D call: TRBD1 (5 bases). CDR1 is SGHNT, CDR2 YYREEE, per germline (reference sequence). V dropped 8 bases and J dropped 7 bases, with 19 bases sitting between them. This CDR3 has 13 residues. CDR3 amino acids: CASTRPGLGEQYF. As DNA, the CDR3 is TGTGCCAGTACCCGGCCAGGGTTAGGTGAGCAGTACTTC.

The gene calls are TRBV5-1 and TRBJ2-7, with 10 bases that match TRBD2. The germline V gene has CDR1 SGHRS and CDR2 YFSETQ. The CDR3 contains 16 residues. The ends lost 3 bases at V and 4 bases at J; junction bases unmatched: 10. CDR3 coding DNA: TGCGCCAGCAGCTCAAGCTCTAGCGGGGGTATTTACGAGCAGTACTTC. This sequence encodes CASSSSSSGGIYEQYF.